Listed here are 29 T cell receptor beta chains from one sample, sequenced in a study of control samples from healthy donors and cancer patients. The method was immunoSEQ multiplex PCR; TCRdb's version includes in-frame clones alone and lacks a portion of them. The sample consists of about 99,000 clones, more than 85% of them appearing once. Input material: PBMCs. These receptors came from a man aged 60 to 69 with lung cancer.

The rearrangement joins TRBV6-1 to TRBJ1-1; D not resolved. Per the germline V gene, CDR1 is MNHNS and CDR2 is SASEGT. The CDR3 extends over 13 amino acids. Trimming stripped 2 bases from V and 1 base from J, with 5 bases between. As DNA, the CDR3 is TGTGCCAGCAGTGAAAGTACGAACACTGAAGCTTTCTTT. This gives the protein CASSESTNTEAFF.

The CDR3 loop reads CASSEVTQPQHF. CDR3 nucleotides: TGTGCCAGCAGTGAAGTTACTCAGCCCCAGCATTTT. The chain uses TRBV6-1 and TRBJ1-5, with no clear D. CDR1 is MNHNS, CDR2 SASEGT, per germline. There are 12 residues in the CDR3. V shed 1 base and J shed 6 bases, with 4 bases lying between them.

The chain uses TRBV2 and TRBJ1-4, with 7 bases aligning to TRBD1. Germline V gene data show CDR1 as SNHLY and CDR2 as FYNNEI. The V segment lost 4 bases and the J segment 6 bases; nucleotides outside the gene matches: 2. The CDR3 extends over 13 amino acids. The CDR3 reads CASSAGTDEKLFF. In nucleotides, the CDR3 is TGTGCCAGCAGTGCCGGGACAGATGAAAAACTGTTTTTT.

The chain combines TRBV4-1 with TRBJ1-5; D is possibly TRBD1 (6 bases). In germline, CDR1 is MGHRA, CDR2 YSYEKL. The CDR3 extends over 15 amino acids. Trimming pared 3 bases from V and 7 bases from J, leaving 16 bases between. The CDR3 protein is CASSQTRGGGQPQHF. The CDR3 bases are TGCGCCAGCAGCCAGACGAGGGGGGGAGGACAGCCCCAGCATTTT.

CDR3 nucleotides: TGTGCCAGCTCACGGACTAGCGGGGTACAAGAGACCCAGTACTTC. Amino acids: CASSRTSGVQETQYF. V usage is TRBV18 and J usage is TRBJ2-5, with 12 bases lining up with TRBD2. The CDR3 has 15 residues. After removal of 4 bases from V and 2 bases from J, the junction contained 2 bases not matched to a gene. Germline V gene data show CDR1 as KGHSH and CDR2 as LQKENI.

The rearrangement uses TRBV5-1 and TRBJ2-1; D call uncertain. Looked up from germline, CDR1 is SGHRS and CDR2 is YFSETQ. The ends were cut back, 2 bases at V and 7 bases at J, with 7 bases in the middle. CDR3 size: 12 residues. CDR3 sequence (DNA): TGCGCCAGCAGCTTCGTGCCGAATGAGCAGTTCTTC. Translation gives CASSFVPNEQFF. Filled out from reference TRBV5-1 and TRBJ2-1, the complete variable domain reads KAGVTQTPRYLIKTRGQQVTLSCSPISGHRSVSWYQQTPGQGLQFLFEYFSETQRNKGNFPGRFSGRQFSNSRSEMNVSTLELGDSALYLCASSFVPNEQFFGPGTRLTVL.

The chain couples TRBV5-5 to TRBJ2-3, with D possibly TRBD2 on 6 matching bases. This CDR3 contains 17 residues. The V end lost 0 bases, the J end lost 0 bases, and 14 bases lay between the germline ends. Germline loops: CDR1 SGHKS, CDR2 YYEKEE (reference sequence). CDR3 sequence (DNA): TGTGCCAGCAGCTTGGGGGGCGGGGCTATTAGCACAGATACGCAGTATTTT. It specifies CASSLGGGAISTDTQYF.

Turning to this clone: A junction end diverges from the germline sequence, so it may reflect a read error. CDR3 DNA: TGTGCCCGGAGTGTACGAGGGGGCGCGCACTATGGCTACACCTTC. Protein: CARSVRGGAHYGYTF. The chain recombines TRBV30 with TRBJ1-2; 7 positions match TRBD1. The CDR3 has 15 amino acids. Germline values: CDR1 GTSNPN, CDR2 SVGIG (reference sequence).

The chain couples TRBV3-1 (or the pseudogene TRBV3-2) to TRBJ1-5; TRBD1 might be the D (5 bases). CDR1 and CDR2 from the germline V gene are LGHDT and YNNKEL (reference sequence). V dropped 2 bases and J dropped 7 bases, with 12 bases sitting between them. CDR3 length: 14 residues. The CDR3 DNA sequence: TGTGCCAGCAGCCAAAAACGTGGACAACAGCCCCAGCATTTT. Translated, it gives CASSQKRGQQPQHF.

The CDR3 nucleotides read TGCGCCAGCAGCTTGGCCGAGACAGTTCGAACCGGGGAGCTGTTTTTT. It specifies CASSLAETVRTGELFF. The chain combines TRBV5-1 with TRBJ2-2; a weak D match, TRBD1 (5 bases). V was shortened by 0 bases and J by 5 bases, with 14 bases between the two germline ends. Per the germline V gene, CDR1 is SGHRS and CDR2 is YFSETQ. The CDR3 spans 16 residues.

The chain has TRBV29-1 and TRBJ2-3; D is uncertain. Germline CDR1 and CDR2: SQVTM and ANQGSEA. The V end lost 4 bases, the J end lost 1 base, and 3 bases lay between the germline ends. This CDR3 has 11 amino acids. Written as DNA, the CDR3 is TGCAGCGTTGCGGGCACAGATACGCAGTATTTT. It translates to CSVAGTDTQYF.

The DNA for the CDR3 is TGTGCCGTATGGCAGGCAGATACGCAGTATTTT. As protein: CAVWQADTQYF. This chain joins TRBV6-5 and TRBJ2-3; the D is unclear. In germline, CDR1 is MNHEY, CDR2 SVGAGI. Trimming took off 11 bases at V and 4 bases at J, with 10 bases between the two ends. The CDR3 spans 11 residues.

The chain links TRBV25-1 to TRBJ1-4; 9 bases map to TRBD1. CDR3 length: 18 residues. J lost 1 base, V lost 3 bases, and 9 bases had no gene match. Germline V gene lookup returns CDR1 MGHDK and CDR2 SYGVNS. DNA for the CDR3: TGTGCCAGCAGTGACCCCGGACAGGGGTATGGAACTAATGAAAAACTGTTTTTT. Its translation: CASSDPGQGYGTNEKLFF.

The gene calls are TRBV30 and TRBJ2-5, with a tentative D call TRBD1 (6 bases). This CDR3 region has 13 residues. V lost 6 bases and J 0 bases, leaving 11 bases between the germline ends. Per germline, CDR1 GTSNPN and CDR2 SVGIG (reference sequence). The CDR3 loop is CACTRDNQETQYF. The DNA for the CDR3 is TGTGCCTGCACTAGGGACAACCAAGAGACCCAGTACTTC.

The rearrangement joins TRBV13 to TRBJ2-3; D is ambiguous. CDR3 length equals 16 residues. The germline V gene encodes CDR1 PRHDT and CDR2 FYEKMQ (reference sequence). Trimming took off 0 bases at V and 1 base at J, with 11 bases between the two ends. CDR3 sequence reads: CASSLGWSGGTDTQYF. CDR3 bases: TGTGCCAGCAGCTTAGGCTGGTCAGGAGGCACAGATACGCAGTATTTT.

V usage is TRBV6-6 and J usage is TRBJ2-7, with TRBD1 identical over 8 bases. Germline V lookup: CDR1 MNHNY, CDR2 SVGAGI (reference sequence). The CDR3 spans 13 residues. With 0 bases clipped from V and 12 bases from J, the junction kept 7 bases outside the gene matches. The CDR3 sequence: CASSYSNRQGMYV. The CDR3, as DNA: TGTGCCAGCAGTTACTCTAATCGACAGGGGATGTACGTC.

This chain joins TRBV12-3 or TRBV12-4 and TRBJ1-5; a possible D gene is TRBD1 (5 bases). The V and J ends lost 6 bases and 4 bases respectively, with 10 bases between them. The CDR3 is 13 amino acids. The CDR3, as DNA: TGTGCCAGCAGCCGACAGCCTAATCAGCCCCAGCATTTT. This encodes CASSRQPNQPQHF.

The CDR3 coding sequence is TGTGCCAGCAGCCCCTGGACAGGAGCGGGCCCTGATACGCAGTATTTT. This encodes CASSPWTGAGPDTQYF. This chain uses TRBV3-1 (or the pseudogene TRBV3-2) with TRBJ2-3; TRBD1 is a possible D gene (7 bases). Germline CDR1 LGHDT, CDR2 YNNKEL (reference sequence). Deletions cut 4 bases from V and 6 bases from J, with 20 bases between. CDR3 size: 16 residues.

This chain uses TRBV5-6 with TRBJ2-7, with TRBD1 matching 7 bases. Germline assignment: CDR1 SGHDT and CDR2 YYEEEE. With 4 bases clipped from V and 2 bases from J, the junction kept 6 bases outside the gene matches. This CDR3 has 14 residues. CDR3 in DNA: TGTGCCAGCAGCAAGGGACAGAATGCCTACGAGCAGTACTTC. Translated, it gives CASSKGQNAYEQYF.

This chain uses TRBV7-3 with TRBJ1-1; D unclear. CDR1 is SGHTA and CDR2 is FQGTGA in the germline V gene. V was clipped by 4 bases and J by 2 bases, with 8 bases between them. CDR3 length: 13 residues. The CDR3 region has the DNA TGTGCCAGCAGCTCCCAGGTTAACACTGAAGCTTTCTTT. Its translation is CASSSQVNTEAFF.

The chain links TRBV9 to TRBJ2-1, with 11 bases identical to TRBD2. CDR3 length equals 15 residues. CDR1 and CDR2 from the germline V gene are SGDLS and YYNGEE. V lost 0 bases and J lost 5; bases outside the gene matches: 1. The CDR3 protein is CASSVELAGDNEQFF. DNA for the CDR3: TGTGCCAGCAGCGTAGAACTAGCGGGGGACAATGAGCAGTTCTTC.

This chain uses TRBV11-3 with TRBJ1-1; tentative D call: TRBD1 (5 bases). Trimming took 1 base from V and 11 from J, leaving 14 bases between them. The CDR3 runs 13 residues. Germline V gene sequence: CDR1 SGHNT, CDR2 YENEEA. The CDR3 sequence: CASSLARRDEAFF. The CDR3 nucleotides read TGTGCCAGCAGCTTAGCCCGACGGGACGAGGCTTTCTTT. The whole variable domain, filled in from reference TRBV11-3 and TRBJ1-1, reads EAGVVQSPRYKIIEKKQPVAFWCNPISGHNTLYWYLQNLGQGPELLIRYENEEAVDDSQLPKDRFSAERLKGVDSTLKIQPAELGDSAVYLCASSLARRDEAFFGQGTRLTVV.

This clone was observed a single time. The chain combines TRBV7-3 with TRBJ2-1; TRBD2 matches 7 bases. Germline CDR1 and CDR2: SGHTA and FQGTGA. V was pared by 5 bases and J by 3 bases, with 10 bases of the junction left unmatched. The CDR3 has 16 residues. CDR3 DNA: TGTGCCAGCAGCGTGACTAGCTCGACTAACTACAATGAGCAGTTCTTC. This codes for CASSVTSSTNYNEQFF.

This clone turned up a few times. The chain links TRBV30 to TRBJ2-1; D is perhaps TRBD1 (6 bases). The CDR3 totals 14 residues. Trimming shortened V by 4 bases and J by 5 bases, and 15 bases separated the two germline ends. CDR1 GTSNPN and CDR2 SVGIG come from the germline V gene (reference sequence). The CDR3 is CAWTPLTGHNEQFF. The CDR3 DNA is TGTGCCTGGACTCCCTTGACAGGCCACAATGAGCAGTTCTTC.

The rearrangement links TRBV10-3 to TRBJ2-5; TRBD1 is a possible D gene (5 bases). V dropped 6 bases and J dropped 5 bases, with 22 bases sitting between them. Germline assignment: CDR1 ENHRY and CDR2 SYGVKD. The CDR3 runs 16 residues. CDR3 amino acids: CAISPVSREIAETQYF. The CDR3 nucleotides read TGTGCCATCAGCCCAGTATCCAGGGAAATTGCGGAGACCCAGTACTTC.

The V call is TRBV7-9, the J call TRBJ1-6; 7 nucleotides line up with TRBD1. Unmatched junction bases numbered 2, after V lost 3 bases and J lost 6 bases. The CDR3 contains 14 residues. Germline V gene data show CDR1 as SEHNR and CDR2 as FQNEAQ (reference sequence). CDR3 nucleotide sequence: TGTGCCAGCAGCTTGGGACAGCCTAATTCACCCCTCCACTTT. This translates into CASSLGQPNSPLHF. Full variable domain (remainder filled in from reference TRBV7-9 and TRBJ1-6): DTGVSQNPRHKITKRGQNVTFRCDPISEHNRLYWYRQTLGQGPEFLTYFQNEAQLEKSRLLSDRFSAERPKGSFSTLEIQRTEQGDSAMYLCASSLGQPNSPLHFGNGTRLTVT.

The chain employs TRBV10-3 and TRBJ2-2; no clear D gene. The V gene lost 1 base and the J gene lost 2 bases, with 8 bases spanning the gap. This CDR3 contains 15 residues. From germline, CDR1 is ENHRY and CDR2 SYGVKD. CDR3 in DNA: TGTGCCATCAGTGAGTTTCAATTAAACACCGGGGAGCTGTTTTTT. It translates to CAISEFQLNTGELFF.

The V call is TRBV6-5, the J call TRBJ1-1, with TRBD1 identical over 10 bases. The CDR3 has 15 amino acids. Germline V gives CDR1 MNHEY, CDR2 SVGAGI. The V gene end was trimmed by 6 bases and the J gene end by 4 bases; junction bases not matched to a gene: 8. As DNA, the CDR3 is TGTGCCAGCAGGACAGGGGGCACGACAAGCACTGAAGCTTTCTTT. Translation gives CASRTGGTTSTEAFF.

A single count supports this clone. The V call is TRBV20-1, the J call TRBJ1-2; D not certain. The CDR3 contains 10 residues. Germline values: CDR1 DFQATT, CDR2 SNEGSKA (reference sequence). The V end lost 5 bases, the J end lost 5 bases, and 6 bases lay between the germline ends. The CDR3 sequence: CSAAAYGYTF. The CDR3, as DNA: TGCAGTGCTGCAGCGTATGGCTACACCTTC.